This TCR beta chain comes out of a study of blood T cells in healthy people across ages. This CDR3 is built from 15 residues. Germline-derived CDR1 and CDR2 are MDHEN and SYDVKM. V dropped 2 bases and J dropped 7 bases, with 17 bases sitting between them. The count of this clonotype is one. A second PCR of roughly 7 to 11 cycles used a sample-barcoded 5' primer and a J-beta primer mix. TCRdb redid the calling of the 5' RACE reads with MiXCR, one entry per CDR3 protein. Here the sample spans about 670,000 distinct CDR3 sequences, 40% to 45% being singletons. The chain uses TRBV28 and TRBJ1-2, with a tentative D call TRBD1 (6 bases). Sequenced material: blood. The clonotype originates from a man older than 75 in good health. The CDR3 DNA sequence: TGTGCCAGCAGTTTAGCGACAGGAGAAGTATTTGGCTACACCTTC. It translates to CASSLATGEVFGYTF.